This paragraph covers one T cell receptor beta chain sequence. As yet, its antigen is unknown. These data are taken from a study of T cell repertoires in cytomegalovirus infection. Study in general: It was recently identified HLA-C-restricted and well-studied HLA-B-restricted CMV epitopes that the study used. It can be stated that public TCR beta signatures indicated CMV infection as well as a matching HLA type.

Study-wide results and caveats: HLA-C-restricted, CMV-specific TCR beta clonotypes were dominant ex vivo. CMV carriers having the relevant HLA were flagged by cumulative public TCR beta family frequency.

CDR3 size: 12 residues. V gave up 4 bases and J gave up 5 bases, with 8 bases separating them. Each CDR3 protein is one row after TCRdb ran MiXCR on the reads. The top ten hold 18% of the sample, which has some 700,000 distinct CDR3 sequences, around 35% seen once. The receptor was isolated from a human donor in good health (CMV status not recorded). Some clones in this sample may be carry-over from other donors' samples. The V and J genes are TRBV12-3 or TRBV12-4 and TRBJ1-2, with no clear D. The sample in question was cultured PBMCs, obtained from culture after CMV antigen stimulation. This chain's CDR3 is CASSSRLYGYTF. The CDR3 DNA reads TGTGCCAGCAGTTCGCGGCTATATGGCTACACCTTC.